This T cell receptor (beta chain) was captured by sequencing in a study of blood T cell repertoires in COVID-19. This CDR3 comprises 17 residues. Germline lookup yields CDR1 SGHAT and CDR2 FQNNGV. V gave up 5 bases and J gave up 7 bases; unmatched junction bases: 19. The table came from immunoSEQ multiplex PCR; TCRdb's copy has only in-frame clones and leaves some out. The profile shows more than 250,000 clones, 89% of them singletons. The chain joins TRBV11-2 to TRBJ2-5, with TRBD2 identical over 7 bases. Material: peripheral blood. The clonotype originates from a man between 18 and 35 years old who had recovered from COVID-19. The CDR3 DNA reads TGTGCCAGCAGCCCACCCTTCGCGCGGGACCCGGGAGGGACCCAGTACTTC. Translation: CASSPPFARDPGGTQYF.